Listed here is a single TCR beta chain. Its antigen is unidentified. V lost 0 bases and J lost 4; bases outside the gene matches: 5. The germline CDR1 and CDR2 sequences are SGDLS and YYNGEE. The CDR3 covers 16 residues. The PCR contained 60 Vbeta and 13 Jbeta primers. Sequencing was performed with immunoSEQ multiplex PCR; in TCRdb, only in-frame clones are kept and a portion is missing. Of approximately 150,000 clones in the sample, around 75% were seen once. These data belong to a study of cytomegalovirus exposure and HLA in healthy donors. Study conclusions and caveats: From TCR beta sequences, most subjects' HLA-A and HLA-B alleles were reportedly predicted accurately. An analysis done earlier found most TCR beta V segments productive about 87% or about 30% of the time.

This sequence joins TRBV9 and TRBJ1-1; TRBD1 matches at 11 bases. The TCR comes from a man aged 60-69 years in good health and CMV-seronegative. The sequenced material came from PBMCs. CDR3 residues: CASSVAGTGGATEAFF. CDR3 nucleotides: TGTGCCAGCAGCGTAGCGGGGACAGGGGGAGCCACTGAAGCTTTCTTT.